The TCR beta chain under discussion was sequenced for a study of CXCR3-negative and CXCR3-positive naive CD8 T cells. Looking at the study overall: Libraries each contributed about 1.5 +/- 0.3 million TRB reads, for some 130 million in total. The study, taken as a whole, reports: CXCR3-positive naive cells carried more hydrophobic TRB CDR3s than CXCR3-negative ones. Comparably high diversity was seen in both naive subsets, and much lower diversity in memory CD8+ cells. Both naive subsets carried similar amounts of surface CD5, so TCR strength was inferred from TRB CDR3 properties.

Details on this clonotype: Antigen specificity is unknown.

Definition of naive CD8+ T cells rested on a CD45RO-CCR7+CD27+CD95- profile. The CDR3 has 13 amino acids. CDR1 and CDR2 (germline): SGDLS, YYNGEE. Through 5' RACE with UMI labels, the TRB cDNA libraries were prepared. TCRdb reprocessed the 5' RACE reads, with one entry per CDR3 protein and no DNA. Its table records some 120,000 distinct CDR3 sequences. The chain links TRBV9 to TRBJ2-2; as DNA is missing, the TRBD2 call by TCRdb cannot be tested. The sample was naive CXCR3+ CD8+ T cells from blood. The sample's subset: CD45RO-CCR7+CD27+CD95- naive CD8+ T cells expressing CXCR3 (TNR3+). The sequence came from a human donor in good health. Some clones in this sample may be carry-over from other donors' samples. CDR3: CASSFGTSGELFF.